This TCR beta chain was captured by sequencing in a study of T-cell memory formation after mild COVID-19. Via MiXCR, TCRdb re-called the 5' RACE reads, giving one row per CDR3 protein. The sample has more than 150,000 distinct CDR3 sequences, about 22% seen once. This clonotype was counted only a few times. Germline V gene data show CDR1 as SGHKS and CDR2 as YYEKEE (reference sequence). Trimming pared 2 bases from V and 0 bases from J, leaving 14 bases between. The CDR3 sequence is 16 residues long. The J gene is TRBJ2-5, the V gene TRBV5-5; no firm D call. The material sequenced was PBMCs or a T cell subset sorted from them (not recorded which). The receptor comes from an adult woman who had mild COVID-19 (a few samples of this study predate the infection). Cell type and time point are not known. In DNA form, the CDR3 reads TGTGCCAGCAGCTTACGGGCAGAAGCTTACCAAGAGACCCAGTACTTC. This translates into CASSLRAEAYQETQYF.